These T cell receptor beta chains were read from a single sample in a study of human T cells and chemical hapten exposure. TCRdb processed the RACE reads anew with MiXCR; each CDR3 protein has one entry. The profile shows about 69,000 distinct CDR3 sequences, about 31% of them singletons. The material was whole blood, obtained in connection with sensitization to the hapten diphenylcyclopropenone (DPC). These receptors came from a man in his forties or fifties with alopecia areata. Some clones in this sample may be carry-over from other donors' samples. Each CDR3 is given with its conserved first and last residue. D genes are given only for firm matches. Clone size is not always given. Where it is, it says once, few, many or a class for expanded clones.

d_call cdr3_length j_call v_call clone_size cdr3_aa cdr3_nt
. 12 TRBJ2-3 TRBV7-9 few CASSLEGDTQYF TGTGCCAGCAGCTTAGAGGGAGATACGCAGTATTTT
TRBD1 14 TRBJ1-2 TRBV6-2/TRBV6-3 many CASTASGTGNGYTF TGTGCCAGCACCGCTAGCGGGACAGGGAATGGCTACACCTTC
. 14 TRBJ2-1 TRBV28 . CASSLQLAPNEQFF TGTGCCAGCAGTTTGCAGCTAGCGCCCAATGAGCAGTTCTTC
TRBD1 16 TRBJ2-4 TRBV18 few CASSPQGQTAKNIQYF TGTGCCAGCTCACCACAGGGACAGACGGCCAAAAACATTCAGTACTTC
. 13 TRBJ1-5 TRBV7-3 . CASSTSRDQPQHF TGTGCCAGCAGCACGTCAAGGGATCAGCCCCAGCATTTT
. 14 TRBJ2-7 TRBV10-3 . CAISESGRQLEQYF TGTGCCATCAGTGAGTCGGGCAGGCAACTCGAGCAGTACTTC
. 15 TRBJ2-3 TRBV20-1 . CSASLRDGSTDTQYF TGCAGTGCGTCCCTTCGGGACGGAAGCACAGATACGCAGTATTTT
. 13 TRBJ2-5 TRBV25-1 . CASNRQGEQTQYF TGTGCCAGCAACCGGCAGGGCGAGCAGACCCAGTACTTC
. 13 TRBJ2-7 TRBV7-8 once CASSPTISYEQYF TGTGCCAGCAGCCCTACCATCTCCTACGAGCAGTACTTC
. 15 TRBJ2-7 TRBV10-3 . CAISPNQDNSYEQYF TGTGCCATCAGCCCTAACCAGGACAACTCCTACGAGCAGTACTTC
TRBD1 15 TRBJ2-1 TRBV20-1 few CSAYYQGAYYNEQFF TGCAGTGCTTATTATCAGGGGGCGTACTACAATGAGCAGTTCTTC
TRBD1 16 TRBJ2-3 TRBV5-6 few CASSSTGEGNTDTQYF TGTGCCAGCAGCTCTACAGGGGAAGGCAACACAGATACGCAGTATTTT
TRBD2 15 TRBJ2-1 TRBV11-2 . CASSWDGLAPNEQFF TGTGCCAGCAGCTGGGACGGACTAGCCCCCAATGAGCAGTTCTTC
TRBD2 16 TRBJ2-5 TRBV7-3 . CASSLGPSGGMETQYF TGTGCCAGCAGCTTAGGTCCGTCGGGGGGAATGGAGACCCAGTACTTC
. 16 TRBJ2-7 TRBV6-5 . CASSYSVLHSSYEQYF TGTGCCAGCAGTTACTCTGTGCTGCACTCCTCCTACGAGCAGTACTTC
. 14 TRBJ2-7 TRBV20-1 once CSAAEAGSSYEQYF TGCAGTGCTGCGGAGGCGGGTAGCTCCTACGAGCAGTACTTC
. 14 TRBJ2-7 TRBV6-2/TRBV6-3 few CASSWEGLTYEQYF TGTGCCAGCAGTTGGGAAGGCCTAACCTACGAGCAGTACTTC
TRBD1 14 TRBJ2-7 TRBV27 . CASSPSRGPYEQYF TGTGCCAGCAGCCCTTCCAGGGGGCCGTACGAGCAGTACTTC
TRBD1 13 TRBJ1-1 TRBV5-4 few CASSLNRGTEAFF TGTGCCAGCAGCTTGAACAGGGGCACTGAAGCTTTCTTT
. 15 TRBJ2-6 TRBV12-3/TRBV12-4 . CASSSQGTGANVLTF TGTGCCAGCAGTTCTCAGGGTACTGGGGCCAACGTCCTGACTTTC
. 14 TRBJ2-2 TRBV6-5 . CASSYWGNTGELFF TGTGCCAGCAGTTACTGGGGGAACACCGGGGAGCTGTTTTTT
TRBD2 14 TRBJ2-7 TRBV20-1 . CSARVGGSKYEQYF TGCAGTGCTAGAGTCGGCGGGAGTAAATACGAGCAGTACTTC
TRBD1 14 TRBJ1-2 TRBV6-6 few CASRSPGQGHGYTF TGTGCCAGCAGGTCACCGGGACAGGGTCATGGCTACACCTTC
. 14 TRBJ2-5 TRBV7-2 few CASSPPPGLETQYF TGTGCCAGCAGCCCACCTCCTGGCCTAGAGACCCAGTACTTC
. 15 TRBJ2-2 TRBV24-1 . CATRGTRGNTGELFF TGTGCCACCCGAGGGACACGGGGAAACACCGGGGAGCTGTTTTTT
TRBD2 18 TRBJ2-1 TRBV6-5 . CASSSLLKRELTYNEQFF TGTGCCAGCAGTAGCCTTTTAAAGCGGGAGTTGACCTACAATGAGCAGTTCTTC
. 15 TRBJ2-7 TRBV27 . CASSLRGGSSYEQYF TGTGCCAGCAGTTTGAGGGGAGGATCCTCCTACGAGCAGTACTTC
TRBD1 14 TRBJ2-7 TRBV7-9 . CASSSDRAPYEQYF TGTGCCAGCAGCTCGGACAGGGCGCCCTACGAGCAGTACTTC
TRBD2 15 TRBJ2-7 TRBV10-2 once CASQTSGRADYEQYF TGCGCCAGTCAGACTAGCGGGCGCGCCGACTACGAGCAGTACTTC
. 16 TRBJ1-4 TRBV12-3/TRBV12-4 . CASSLGGRGINEKLFF TGTGCCAGCAGTTTAGGAGGGAGAGGGATTAATGAAAAACTGTTTTTT
. 13 TRBJ2-7 TRBV7-2 . CASSFKVVGEQYF TGTGCCAGCAGCTTTAAAGTCGTGGGCGAGCAGTACTTC
TRBD2 14 TRBJ2-5 TRBV5-1 few CASSGGLAGETQYF TGCGCCAGCAGCGGGGGACTAGCGGGAGAGACCCAGTACTTC
TRBD2 15 TRBJ2-1 TRBV6-6 . CASSYVSGSRGEQFF TGTGCCAGCAGTTATGTAAGCGGGAGTAGGGGTGAGCAGTTCTTC
TRBD2 15 TRBJ2-7 TRBV4-1 . CASSQELAGPYEQYF TGCGCCAGCAGCCAAGAGTTAGCGGGACCCTACGAGCAGTACTTC
. 14 TRBJ1-1 TRBV2 . CASSARRSRVEAFF TGTGCCAGCAGTGCTCGTCGGTCTAGGGTTGAAGCTTTCTTT
. 13 TRBJ1-1 TRBV5-1 . CASSSPGEAEAFF TGCGCCAGCAGTTCCCCAGGGGAGGCTGAAGCTTTCTTT
. 14 TRBJ2-7 TRBV24-1 few CATSDPSSSYEQYF TGTGCCACCAGTGACCCTTCCAGCTCCTACGAGCAGTACTTC
. 14 TRBJ1-4 TRBV10-3 . CAISELGGDEKLFF TGTGCCATCAGTGAGCTTGGTGGGGATGAAAAACTGTTTTTT
. 15 TRBJ2-2 TRBV3-1 few CASSQGGLITGELFF TGTGCCAGCAGCCAAGGAGGACTGATCACCGGGGAGCTGTTTTTT
. 15 TRBJ1-3 TRBV6-1 few CASSDTPTAGNTIYF TGTGCCAGCAGTGATACTCCTACCGCAGGAAACACCATATATTTT
TRBD1 15 TRBJ2-3 TRBV9 . CASSVEQGVTDTQYF TGTGCCAGCAGCGTGGAACAGGGGGTAACAGATACGCAGTATTTT
. 14 TRBJ2-5 TRBV5-4 . CASRSDLSKETQYF TGTGCCAGCCGGTCGGACTTGTCGAAAGAGACCCAGTACTTC